Shown below are 20 T cell receptor beta chains from a single sample sequenced in a study of cytomegalovirus exposure and HLA in healthy donors. Amplification used 60 Vbeta primers and 13 Jbeta primers. Clones were sequenced by immunoSEQ multiplex PCR, and TCRdb holds only the in-frame ones, with some missing. The sample has roughly 100,000 clones; around 15% are singletons. The specimen sequenced was PBMCs. Receptors were obtained from a female donor in good health and CMV-seronegative.

The chain recombines TRBV28 with TRBJ2-7; 10 nucleotides agree with TRBD1. V dropped 6 bases and J dropped 6; count of bases not matched to a gene: 20. Germline V gives CDR1 MDHEN, CDR2 SYDVKM. The CDR3 has 18 residues. CDR3: CASRPPSGQGSRGGEQYF. CDR3 in DNA: TGTGCCAGCAGACCTCCATCGGGACAGGGGAGTCGGGGGGGCGAGCAGTACTTC.

A few counts support this clone. The V and J genes are TRBV9 and TRBJ1-4, with D possibly being TRBD1 (6 bases). Trimming pared 4 bases from V and 4 bases from J, leaving 11 bases between. This CDR3 comprises 14 residues. Germline V gives CDR1 SGDLS, CDR2 YYNGEE. The CDR3 nucleotides are TGTGCCAGCAGCCCAGGACAGTATAATGAAAAACTGTTTTTT. Translation gives CASSPGQYNEKLFF.

Here the CDR3 reads CASSIRDRDFDEQFF. For the CDR3, the DNA is TGTGCCAGTAGTATCCGGGACAGGGATTTTGATGAGCAGTTCTTC. The J gene is TRBJ2-1, the V gene TRBV19; 9 bases align to TRBD1. With 3 bases clipped from V and 8 bases from J, the junction kept 8 bases outside the gene matches. The CDR3 extends over 15 amino acids. CDR1 LNHDA and CDR2 SQIVND come from the germline V gene (reference sequence).

This clone was seen only a few times. Other nucleotide sequences in the sample specify the same CDR3. V is TRBV30 and J is TRBJ2-3; 11 bases match TRBD2. This CDR3 is built from 15 residues. V gave up 3 bases and J gave up 1 base; unmatched junction bases: 3. Looked up from germline, CDR1 is GTSNPN and CDR2 is SVGIG (reference sequence). This CDR3 reads CAWSLGLAGTDTQYF. Here the CDR3 DNA reads TGTGCCTGGAGCCTGGGACTAGCGGGCACAGATACGCAGTATTTT.

There are a few counts of this clone. The chain uses TRBV4-3 and TRBJ2-5, with D maybe TRBD1 (5 bases). The CDR3 is 15 amino acids. In germline, CDR1 is LGHNA, CDR2 YSLEER. V lost 0 bases to trimming and J lost 5 bases, with 13 bases between them. For the CDR3, the DNA is TGCGCCAGCAGCCAAGATCAGGGCAGGTGGGAGACCCAGTACTTC. This sequence encodes CASSQDQGRWETQYF.

The CDR3 bases are TGTGCCTGGAGTGTACAGGGGGGACGACTAGGGGCCGCCCAGTACTTC. Its translation: CAWSVQGGRLGAAQYF. The rearrangement links TRBV30 to TRBJ2-5, with TRBD1 identical over 8 bases. In germline, CDR1 is GTSNPN, CDR2 SVGIG (reference sequence). CDR3 length: 16 amino acids. The junction had 15 bases not matched to a gene; V was cut back by 0 bases and J by 9 bases.

The J gene is TRBJ1-4, the V gene TRBV4-2; perhaps TRBD1 as D (5 bases). CDR1 is LGHNA and CDR2 is YNFKEQ in the germline V gene. Trimming removed 0 bases from V and 1 base from J, with 12 bases in between. CDR3 size: 17 residues. This chain's CDR3 is CASSQDGTTLTNEKLFF. CDR3 in DNA: TGTGCCAGCAGCCAAGATGGGACTACCCTAACTAATGAAAAACTGTTTTTT.

This clone was seen more than once but under ten times. This chain links TRBV9 with TRBJ2-2; the match to TRBD1 covers 12 bases. The CDR3 is made up of 17 amino acids. V was clipped by 4 bases and J by 5 bases; unmatched bases: 9. Germline V gene lookup returns CDR1 SGDLS and CDR2 YYNGEE. The CDR3 reads CASSQRRDRGRTGELFF. In DNA, the CDR3 is TGTGCCAGCAGCCAACGTCGGGACAGGGGGCGGACCGGGGAGCTGTTTTTT.

J is TRBJ2-7 and V is TRBV27; TRBD2 matches 8 bases. Germline loops: CDR1 MNHEY, CDR2 SMNVEV (reference sequence). V dropped 8 bases and J dropped 3; count of bases not matched to a gene: 12. There are 15 residues in the CDR3. The chain's CDR3 is CASEKKIGTSYEQYF. The CDR3 DNA reads as TGTGCCAGCGAAAAGAAGATCGGGACTAGCTACGAGCAGTACTTC.

The sample holds a few counts of this clone. The rearrangement uses TRBV5-6 and TRBJ2-7; D not resolved. The CDR3 extends over 12 amino acids. Germline V gene data show CDR1 as SGHDT and CDR2 as YYEEEE. The V gene lost 3 bases and the J gene lost 4 bases, with 8 bases spanning the gap. The CDR3 spells CASSSYRYEQYF. The DNA for the CDR3 is TGTGCCAGCAGCTCCTACCGGTACGAGCAGTACTTC.

The chain links TRBV5-1 to TRBJ2-5; D not certain. Germline V lookup: CDR1 SGHRS, CDR2 YFSETQ. CDR3 length: 13 residues. The V end lost 0 bases, the J end lost 1 base, and 4 bases lay between the germline ends. CDR3 nucleotides: TGCGCCAGCAGCTTGGCTCCCCAAGAGACCCAGTACTTC. Protein product: CASSLAPQETQYF.

This clone was counted ten times or more. Other DNA sequences from this sample encode an identical CDR3 as well. This chain connects TRBV7-9 to TRBJ1-1; TRBD1 might be the D (5 bases). The germline V and J ends were trimmed by 3 bases and 0 bases, with 5 bases remaining between them. Germline lookup yields CDR1 SEHNR and CDR2 FQNEAQ (reference sequence). CDR3 size: 13 residues. Here the CDR3 reads CASSLDMNTEAFF. CDR3 nucleotide sequence: TGTGCCAGCAGCTTGGACATGAACACTGAAGCTTTCTTT.

There are a few counts of this clone. The V gene is TRBV6-5, the J gene TRBJ2-2; D is possibly TRBD2 (6 bases). The CDR3 is 16 amino acids. CDR1 and CDR2 (germline): MNHEY, SVGAGI. The V gene lost 3 bases and the J gene lost 4 bases, with 15 bases spanning the gap. The CDR3 DNA follows: TGTGCCAGCAGTTATAGACTAGATCGGAGCACCGGGGAGCTGTTTTTT. Its protein is CASSYRLDRSTGELFF.

The chain uses TRBV6-6 and TRBJ1-2, with 7 bases fitting TRBD1. With V trimmed by 6 bases and J by 5 bases, 9 bases remained unmatched. Germline CDR1 MNHNY, CDR2 SVGAGI (reference sequence). The CDR3 has 14 amino acids. As DNA, the CDR3 is TGTGCCAGCAGCCTCGCCGACAGGGAATATGGCTACACCTTC. Translation gives CASSLADREYGYTF.

J is TRBJ2-3 and V is TRBV11-2; maybe TRBD1 (5 bases). V was clipped by 2 bases and J by 7 bases, with 7 bases between them. CDR3 length: 12 amino acids. Germline loops: CDR1 SGHAT, CDR2 FQNNGV. In nucleotides, the CDR3 is TGTGCCAGCAGCTTAAGGGGAAATACGCAGTATTTT. It yields the protein CASSLRGNTQYF.

The chain is built from TRBV7-9 and TRBJ2-2, with 12 bases that match TRBD1. Germline CDR1 reads SEHNR; CDR2 reads FQNEAQ (reference sequence). This CDR3 is built from 19 residues. Trimming removed 7 bases from V and 0 bases from J; junction bases left unmatched: 12. The CDR3 DNA reads as TGTGCCAGCACCCATAGAGGGGACAGGGGGCTTTCGAACACCGGGGAGCTGTTTTTT. Translated: CASTHRGDRGLSNTGELFF.

Only a few counts were recorded for this clone. The chain links TRBV5-1 to TRBJ2-5, with a weak D call TRBD2 (6 bases). TRBJ2-7 explains the end of the DNA better; the J call may be wrong. Germline assignment: CDR1 SGHRS and CDR2 YFSETQ. CDR3 length: 15 residues. The CDR3 spells CASSSAGTGVSEQYF. In DNA form, the CDR3 reads TGCGCCAGCAGCTCGGCCGGGACGGGGGTAAGCGAGCAGTACTTC.

This clone came up a few times. The chain is built from TRBV7-4 and TRBJ1-4; 7 bases line up with TRBD1. V gave up 3 bases and J gave up 4 bases; unmatched junction bases: 17. This CDR3 region has 19 residues. The V gene's germline CDR1 is SGHVT and CDR2 SQSDAQ. This CDR3 reads CASSFNRDSARIFNEKLFF. The CDR3 DNA is TGTGCCAGCAGCTTTAACAGGGACAGCGCGCGAATATTTAATGAAAAACTGTTTTTT.

This clone has more than one count but fewer than ten. V is TRBV7-9 and J is TRBJ2-7, with 9 bases that match TRBD1. The CDR3 loop spans 15 amino acids. CDR1 and CDR2 (germline): SEHNR, FQNEAQ (reference sequence). Trimming removed 5 bases from V and 2 bases from J; junction bases left unmatched: 7. The CDR3 sequence: CASSAKQGAAYEQYF. CDR3 bases: TGTGCCAGCAGCGCTAAACAGGGGGCCGCCTACGAGCAGTACTTC.

The rearrangement links TRBV2 to TRBJ1-2; 9 bases match TRBD1. The CDR3 contains 15 residues. Germline V CDR1 and CDR2: SNHLY, FYNNEI. V shed 0 bases, J shed 8 bases, and the junction held 7 bases outside the gene matches. This CDR3 reads CASSEALTGGRGYTF. CDR3 sequence (DNA): TGTGCCAGCAGTGAAGCTTTGACAGGGGGACGGGGCTACACCTTC.